Below, 16 T cell receptor beta chains from the same sample are listed, as sequenced in a study of circulating CD8 cells and anti-PD-1 response in melanoma. From live CD3+CD8+TCRalphabeta+ cells, four PD-1 and/or TIGIT subsets were sorted. TCR libraries were prepared from around 14 ng of total RNA with the QIAseq Immune Repertoire TCR panel. MiXCR, run by TCRdb on the reads, gives a single entry per CDR3 protein. The data contain approximately 500 distinct CDR3 sequences, roughly a tenth of them singletons. The material was CD8+ T cells from PBMCs, obtained at baseline or after one month of anti-PD-1 therapy (not recorded which). These receptors all stem from a human donor with melanoma.

By proportion, this clonotype is large. The chain couples TRBV19 to TRBJ1-5; 11 bases fit TRBD1. Per the germline V gene, CDR1 is LNHDA and CDR2 is SQIVND (reference sequence). The V and J ends lost 7 bases and 3 bases, in that order; junction bases with no gene match: 5. The CDR3 consists of 15 residues. This chain's CDR3 is CASISGQGDNQPQHF. The CDR3 DNA sequence: TGTGCCAGTATCTCGGGACAGGGGGACAATCAGCCCCAGCATTTT.

This clonotype is classed as medium-sized. This chain joins TRBV19 and TRBJ2-2; unclear D gene. Trimming left V 1 base short and J 4 bases short, with 10 bases between. The CDR3 contains 15 residues. Germline-derived CDR1 and CDR2 are LNHDA and SQIVND (reference sequence). The CDR3 is CASSIGRVRTGELFF. The CDR3 nucleotides are TGTGCCAGTAGTATAGGAAGGGTTCGCACCGGGGAGCTGTTTTTT.

By frequency in the sample, this clonotype is large. The V and J genes are TRBV19 and TRBJ2-1, with D perhaps matching TRBD2 (6 bases). The V end was cut by 3 bases, the J end by 4 bases, with 10 bases between. There are 14 residues in the CDR3. Germline lookup yields CDR1 LNHDA and CDR2 SQIVND (reference sequence). Written as DNA, the CDR3 is TGTGCCAGTAGTATGCTAGCGAGTTACAATGAGCAGTTCTTC. Protein: CASSMLASYNEQFF.

By sample fraction, this clonotype is medium-sized. The rearrangement joins TRBV20-1 to TRBJ1-2; unclear D gene. V dropped 6 bases and J dropped 5 bases, with 19 bases sitting between them. The V gene's germline CDR1 is DFQATT and CDR2 SNEGSKA (reference sequence). This CDR3 spans 14 amino acids. CDR3 coding DNA: TGCAGTGCATTAAACGAAGAGACACTTTATGGCTACACCTTC. Amino acids: CSALNEETLYGYTF.

By share of the sample, this clonotype is large (0.1 to 1%). The chain recombines TRBV7-3 with TRBJ1-1; the match to TRBD1 covers 7 bases. CDR3 length: 15 residues. Unmatched junction bases numbered 3, after V lost 1 base and J lost 1 base. CDR1 is SGHTA, CDR2 FQGTGA, per germline. DNA of the CDR3: TGTGCCAGCAGCTTAAATCCAGGGGGGAACACTGAAGCTTTCTTT. This codes for CASSLNPGGNTEAFF.

By sample share, this clonotype is medium-sized (0.01 to 0.1%). Germline and junction disagree at one end, which may indicate a read error. The CDR3 sequence: CACSRDSLNQPQHF. CDR3 DNA sequence: TGTGCCTGCAGCCGAGACTCCCTTAATCAGCCCCAGCATTTT. The V and J genes are TRBV12-3 or TRBV12-4 and TRBJ1-5; D is unresolved. The CDR3 loop spans 14 amino acids.

By frequency in the sample, this clonotype is large. As DNA, the CDR3 is TGTGCCAGCAGCTTGGGCTTAGGGGAATACTCCTACGAGCAGTACTTC. Translated: CASSLGLGEYSYEQYF. The rearrangement uses TRBV5-5 and TRBJ2-7; D possibly corresponds to TRBD1 (5 bases). Per germline, CDR1 SGHKS and CDR2 YYEKEE (reference sequence). V lost 0 bases, J lost 0 bases, and 13 bases lay in between. This CDR3 spans 16 amino acids.

A few counts support this clonotype. A much bigger clone sits one base away, suggesting this may be a read error. The V gene is TRBV2, the J gene TRBJ2-3; the D gene is possibly TRBD1 (5 bases). Germline V gene data show CDR1 as SNHLY and CDR2 as FYNNEI. The CDR3 loop spans 13 amino acids. In nucleotides, the CDR3 is TGTGCCAGCAGTGAATGGAGCACAGGTACGCAGTATTTT. Amino acid sequence: CASSEWSTGTQYF.

By its share, this clonotype is large (0.1 to 1%). The chain recombines TRBV29-1 with TRBJ2-1; either TRBD1 or TRBD2 may fit D (5 bases each). This CDR3 spans 11 amino acids. Looked up from germline, CDR1 is SQVTM and CDR2 is ANQGSEA. With 8 bases removed from V and 7 bases from J, the gap between germline ends came to 12 bases. The CDR3 DNA follows: TGCAGCCTGAAATGGGGGAATGAGCAGTTCTTC. The encoded protein is CSLKWGNEQFF.

This clonotype is large by share. The chain links TRBV20-1 to TRBJ1-1; D call uncertain. V was trimmed by 0 bases and J by 1 base, leaving 3 bases between them. CDR1 DFQATT and CDR2 SNEGSKA come from the germline V gene (reference sequence). The CDR3 totals 12 residues. The CDR3 coding sequence is TGCAGTGCTAGAGAGCCGAACACTGAAGCTTTCTTT. Translated: CSAREPNTEAFF.

This clonotype counts as large. The J gene is TRBJ2-2, the V gene TRBV24-1, with D unclear. CDR1 and CDR2 (germline): KGHDR, SFDVKD. Trimming took 3 bases from V and 6 from J, leaving 7 bases between them. The CDR3 loop spans 13 amino acids. The DNA for the CDR3 is TGTGCCACCAGTGATATGGATTCCGGGGAGCTGTTTTTT. It specifies CATSDMDSGELFF.

In its sample, this clonotype is large. In nucleotides, the CDR3 is TGTGCCAGCAGCCCTGACAGTACCTACGAGCAGTACTTC. This codes for CASSPDSTYEQYF. This chain connects TRBV28 to TRBJ2-7, with TRBD1 as a possible D gene (5 bases). CDR1 is MDHEN, CDR2 SYDVKM, per germline. V lost 6 bases to trimming and J lost 2 bases, with 11 bases between them. The CDR3 totals 13 residues. The full variable domain, with the rest looked up from reference TRBV28 and TRBJ2-7, is DVKVTQSSRYLVKRTGEKVFLECVQDMDHENMFWYRQDPGLGLRLIYFSYDVKMKEKGDIPEGYSVSREKKERFSLILESASTNQTSMYLCASSPDSTYEQYFGPGTRLTVT.

This clonotype is medium-sized in the sample. This chain uses TRBV4-1 with TRBJ2-2; 7 bases map to TRBD2. V lost 5 bases and J lost 1; bases outside the gene matches: 4. There are 15 residues in the CDR3. The germline gives CDR1 MGHRA, CDR2 YSYEKL. The DNA for the CDR3 is TGCGCCAGCAGCGGGAGGGCGGGGAACACCGGGGAGCTGTTTTTT. It encodes CASSGRAGNTGELFF.

By sample fraction, this clonotype is medium-sized. V is TRBV20-1 and J is TRBJ1-1, with D possibly being TRBD1 (5 bases). Between the trimmed V and J ends, which lost 0 bases and 7 bases, there was a span of 18 bases. Germline V gene lookup returns CDR1 DFQATT and CDR2 SNEGSKA (reference sequence). The CDR3 sequence is 15 residues long. The CDR3 DNA is TGCAGTGCTAGAGACCCAAGGGCCTCCAGGGATGAAGCTTTCTTT. The encoded protein is CSARDPRASRDEAFF.

The V gene is TRBV19, the J gene TRBJ1-2, with D possibly being TRBD1 (5 bases). Trimming left V 6 bases short and J 2 bases short, with 16 bases between. Germline V gene data show CDR1 as LNHDA and CDR2 as SQIVND (reference sequence). This CDR3 spans 15 amino acids. The CDR3 sequence is CASSPFGTSNYGYTF. CDR3 DNA: TGTGCCAGTAGCCCTTTCGGGACGTCCAACTATGGCTACACCTTC.

As for this clonotype: Possible read error: a much larger clone is one base away. The genes are TRBV29-1 and TRBJ2-1, with D unclear. The germline V gene encodes CDR1 SQVTM and CDR2 ANQGSEA. This CDR3 is built from 13 residues. The CDR3, as DNA: TGCAGCGTTGAGGGCAACGAACTATTGGAGCAGCCCTTC. Translation: CSVEGNELLEQPF.